This T cell receptor (beta chain) originates from a study of T cell changes during pregnancy in multiple sclerosis (dated by TCRdb to 2018 to 2020). About the study as a whole: The study looked at changes in the T cell repertoire across pregnancy in women with multiple sclerosis.

Including cysteine and phenylalanine, the CDR3 has 19 amino acids. The CDR3 DNA has 57 bases and is translated from base 1. CDR1 MDHEN and CDR2 SYDVKM were looked up in the germline V gene. Relative to germline, V is missing 3 bases and J is missing 2 bases, with 14 bases of the junction outside any gene match. The library was prepared using the immunoSEQ multiplex PCR assay. TCRdb re-hosts the immuneACCESS table, in-frame sequences only. Its copies lack some clones; in the studies checked, an unresolved V gene accounts for under half of them, and the cause for the rest is not known. The sample data list tens of thousands of clones, and approximately 92% of these were observed just once. The top ten constitute approximately 2.4% of the sample. About this clone: Its antigen has not been determined. Within one base of it there is no much larger clone, and no base qualities were kept.

This specimen was peripheral blood, taken before pregnancy. In this chain, TRBV28 is recombined with TRBJ2-3, and TRBD2 aligns with 10 junction nucleotides. This receptor was obtained from a female donor with multiple sclerosis, enrolled in a pregnancy study. The DNA sequence is TGTGCCAGCAGTTTTGGCGGGCCCCCTAGCGGGGGATACACAGATACGCAGTATTTT. The encoded protein is CASSFGGPPSGGYTDTQYF.